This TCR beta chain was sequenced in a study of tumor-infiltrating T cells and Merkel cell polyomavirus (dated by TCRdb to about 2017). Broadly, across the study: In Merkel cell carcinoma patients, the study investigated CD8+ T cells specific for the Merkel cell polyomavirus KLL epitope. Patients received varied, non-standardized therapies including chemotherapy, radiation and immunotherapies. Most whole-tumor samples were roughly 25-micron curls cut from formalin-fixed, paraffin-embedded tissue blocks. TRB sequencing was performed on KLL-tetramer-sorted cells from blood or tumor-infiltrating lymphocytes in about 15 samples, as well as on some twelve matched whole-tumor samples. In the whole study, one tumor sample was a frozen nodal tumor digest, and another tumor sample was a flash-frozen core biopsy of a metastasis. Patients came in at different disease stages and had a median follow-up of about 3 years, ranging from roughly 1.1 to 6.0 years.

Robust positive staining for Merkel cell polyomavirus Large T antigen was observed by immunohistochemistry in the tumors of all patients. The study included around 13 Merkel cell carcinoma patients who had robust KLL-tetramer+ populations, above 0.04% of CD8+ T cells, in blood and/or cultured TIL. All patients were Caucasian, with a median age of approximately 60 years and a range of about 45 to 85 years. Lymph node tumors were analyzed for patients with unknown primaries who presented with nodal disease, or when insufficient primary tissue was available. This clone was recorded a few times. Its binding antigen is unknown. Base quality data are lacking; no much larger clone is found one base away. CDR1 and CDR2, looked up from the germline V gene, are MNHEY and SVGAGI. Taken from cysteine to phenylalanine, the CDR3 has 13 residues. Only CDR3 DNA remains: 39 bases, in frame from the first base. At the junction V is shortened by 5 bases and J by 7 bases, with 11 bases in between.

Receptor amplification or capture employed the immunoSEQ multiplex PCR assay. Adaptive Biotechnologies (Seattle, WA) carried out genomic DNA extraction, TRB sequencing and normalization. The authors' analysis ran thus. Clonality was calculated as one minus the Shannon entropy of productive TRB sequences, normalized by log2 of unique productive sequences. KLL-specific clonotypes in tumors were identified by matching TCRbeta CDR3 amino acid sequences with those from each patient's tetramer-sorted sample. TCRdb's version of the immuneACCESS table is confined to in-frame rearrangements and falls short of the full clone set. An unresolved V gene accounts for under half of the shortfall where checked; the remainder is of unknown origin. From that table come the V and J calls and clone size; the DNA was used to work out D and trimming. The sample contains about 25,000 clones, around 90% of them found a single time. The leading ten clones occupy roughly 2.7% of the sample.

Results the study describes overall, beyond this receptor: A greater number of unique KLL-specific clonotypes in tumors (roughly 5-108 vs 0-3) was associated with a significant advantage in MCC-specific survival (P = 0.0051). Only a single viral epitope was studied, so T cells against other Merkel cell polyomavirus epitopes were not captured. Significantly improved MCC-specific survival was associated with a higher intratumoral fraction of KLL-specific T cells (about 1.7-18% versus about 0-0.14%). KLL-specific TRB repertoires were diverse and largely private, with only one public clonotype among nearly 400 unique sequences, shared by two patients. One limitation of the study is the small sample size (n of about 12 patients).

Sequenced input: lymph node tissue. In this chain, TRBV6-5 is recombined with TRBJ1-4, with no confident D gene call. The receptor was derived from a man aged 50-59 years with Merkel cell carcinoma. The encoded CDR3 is CASSEVSVEKLFF. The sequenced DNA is TGTGCCAGCAGTGAAGTGTCAGTTGAAAAACTGTTTTTT.